The present T cell receptor (beta chain) was sequenced within a study of T-cell memory formation after mild COVID-19. In the study overall: The TCR clusters were mostly specific to one donor. Study results and limitations: CD4/CD8 balance held among clones contracting day 15 to 85, and later expanders leaned CD4+. Nothing showed for sure that second-wave clones peaking on day 37 were SARS-CoV-2 specific. Chiefly within CM and EM were the contracting CD4+ clones; CD8+ ones were within EMRA.

The germline V gene has CDR1 MNHEY and CDR2 SVGAGI. After removal of 0 bases from V and 2 bases from J, the junction contained 6 bases not matched to a gene. The CDR3 length is 17 residues. TCRdb re-called the 5' RACE reads with MiXCR, one entry per CDR3 protein. The repertoire holds about 560,000 distinct CDR3 sequences, with approximately 21% as singletons. A word on this clonotype: The antigen is not known.

The chain recombines TRBV6-5 with TRBJ2-7; TRBD2 aligns across 11 bases. Sequenced input: PBMCs or a T cell subset sorted from them (not recorded which). The sequence was obtained from an adult woman who had mild COVID-19 (a few samples of this study predate the infection). Cell type and time point are not known. The CDR3 nucleotides read TGTGCCAGCAGTTACTCAGCCGGGACTAGCGGCGCCTACGAGCAGTACTTC. Its protein product is CASSYSAGTSGAYEQYF.